Given below is one TCR beta chain in context. Its cognate antigen has yet to be identified. There are no base qualities to consult, and no much larger clone falls within one base. CDR1 and CDR2 (SGHDN, FVKESK) derive from the germline V gene. Including the terminal cysteine and phenylalanine, the CDR3 comprises 14 residues. Just the 42-base CDR3 DNA is kept, in frame starting at base 1. Trimming takes 5 bases off V and 4 bases off J; junction bases not matched to a gene: 7. This sample is drawn from a study of blood T cell repertoires in COVID-19 (dated by TCRdb to about 2020). At the level of the whole study: Samples covering the acute and convalescent phases of COVID-19 were provided by collaborators in the United States, Italy and Spain. Nearly every sample came with metadata listing a de-identified subject ID, COVID-19 status, age in years and sex. The repertoires were made available in a free public database intended to serve as a resource for research on the immune response to SARS-CoV-2. Samples were obtained from the ongoing ImmuneRACE study (first 160 participants) and from about 1,300 subjects provided by 6 global collaborators. Subjects who had been exposed to COVID-19, were actively infected with it, or had recovered from it provided the deeply sampled blood TCRbeta repertoires that made up the dataset. The prospective study material was composed of cDNA or gDNA derived from T cells, B-cell-depleted T cells, or PBMCs. Where available, HLA class I and class II types were taken from metadata supplied by the sample provider and were not determined by assay-based typing. The research as a whole found: How much clinical and demographic metadata was included differed by source and by participant, and the metadata was provided uncurated.

Collaborating institutions collected whole blood in K2EDTA tubes following their own protocols. For TCRbeta analysis, collaborator samples were shipped as frozen whole blood, as isolated PBMCs, or as DNA extracted from either sample type. TCRbeta CDR3 regions were amplified from genomic DNA using the immunoSEQ Assay, a bias-controlled multiplex PCR. Regarding the original processing steps: The number of nucleated cells in each sample was estimated from the amplification of reference gene primers within the assay. To quantify the absolute abundance of each unique TCRbeta CDR3 rearrangement, sequence reads were collapsed and filtered. For each sample, productive Simpson clonality was calculated by taking the square root of Simpson's diversity index across productive rearrangements. What TCRdb holds here is the immuneACCESS table cut down to in-frame rearrangements. Part of the clones is not present; checked against another copy, under half of the missing clones reflect an unresolved V gene, and the others are unexplained. V and J calls and clone size are as listed in that table; D and trimming were resolved from the DNA. For this sample there are some 270,000 clones; 86% appear just once. Around 9% of the sample is held by the ten biggest clonotypes.

This chain joins TRBV14 to TRBJ1-2; the central 7 bases match TRBD1. This sequence originates from a man aged 40-49 years with active or convalescent COVID-19. Sequencing used peripheral blood. The CDR3 in this case is CASSEQGLGYGYTF. The DNA sequence follows: TGTGCCAGCAGCGAACAGGGGCTCGGCTATGGCTACACCTTC.